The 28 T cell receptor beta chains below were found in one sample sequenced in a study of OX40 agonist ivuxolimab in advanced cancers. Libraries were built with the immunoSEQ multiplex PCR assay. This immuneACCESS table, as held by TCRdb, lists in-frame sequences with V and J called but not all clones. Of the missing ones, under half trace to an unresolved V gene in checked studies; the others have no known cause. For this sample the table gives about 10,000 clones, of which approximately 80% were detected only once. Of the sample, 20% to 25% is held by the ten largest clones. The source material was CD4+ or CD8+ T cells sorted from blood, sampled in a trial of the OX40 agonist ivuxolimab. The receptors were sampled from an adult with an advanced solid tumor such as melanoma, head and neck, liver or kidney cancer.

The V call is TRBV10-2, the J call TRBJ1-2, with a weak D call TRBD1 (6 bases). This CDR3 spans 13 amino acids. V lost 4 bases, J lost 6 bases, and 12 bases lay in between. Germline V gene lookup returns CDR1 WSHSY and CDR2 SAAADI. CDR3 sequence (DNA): TGCGCCAGCAGTGTCGGGACAACGGATGGCTACACCTTC. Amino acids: CASSVGTTDGYTF.

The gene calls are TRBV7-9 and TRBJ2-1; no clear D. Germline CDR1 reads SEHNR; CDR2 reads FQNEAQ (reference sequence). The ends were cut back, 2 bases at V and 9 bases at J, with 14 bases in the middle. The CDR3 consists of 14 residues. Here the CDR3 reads CASSLSHVQAEQFF. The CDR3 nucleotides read TGTGCCAGCAGCTTATCCCACGTACAAGCTGAGCAGTTCTTC.

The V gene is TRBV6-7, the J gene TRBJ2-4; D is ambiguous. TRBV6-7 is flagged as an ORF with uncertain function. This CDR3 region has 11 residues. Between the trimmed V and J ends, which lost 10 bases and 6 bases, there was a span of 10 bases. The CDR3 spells CAIFRGNIQYF. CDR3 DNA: TGTGCCATCTTCCGAGGAAACATTCAGTACTTC.

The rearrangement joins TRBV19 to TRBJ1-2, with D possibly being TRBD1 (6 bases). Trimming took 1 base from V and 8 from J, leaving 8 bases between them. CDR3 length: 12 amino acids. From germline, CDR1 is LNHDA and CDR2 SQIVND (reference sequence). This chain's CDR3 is CASSIGGQGYTF. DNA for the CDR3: TGTGCCAGTAGTATAGGAGGACAGGGCTACACCTTC.

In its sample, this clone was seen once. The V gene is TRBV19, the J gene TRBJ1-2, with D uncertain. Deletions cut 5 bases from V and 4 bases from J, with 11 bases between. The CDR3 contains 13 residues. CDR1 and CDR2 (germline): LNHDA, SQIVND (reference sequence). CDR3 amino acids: CASSPLSPYGYTF. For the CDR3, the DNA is TGTGCCAGTAGTCCCCTTAGCCCCTATGGCTACACCTTC.

CDR3 region: CASSPGTGRGTGELFF. The CDR3 DNA reads TGTGCCAGTAGTCCAGGGACAGGGCGGGGGACCGGGGAGCTGTTTTTT. The rearrangement joins TRBV19 to TRBJ2-2, with 9 bases aligning to TRBD1. The CDR3 contains 16 residues. V was clipped by 5 bases and J by 5 bases; unmatched bases: 9. Per germline, CDR1 LNHDA and CDR2 SQIVND (reference sequence).

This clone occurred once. Here the CDR3 DNA reads TGTGCCAGCAGCCAAGTAGGGCCTTTTAGACAGGGGGCTAGCAATGAGCAGTTCTTC. This sequence encodes CASSQVGPFRQGASNEQFF. The chain carries TRBV4-2 and TRBJ2-1, with 10 bases aligning to TRBD1. This CDR3 has 19 residues. The germline V gene encodes CDR1 LGHNA and CDR2 YNFKEQ. The V and J ends lost 1 base and 6 bases, in that order; junction bases with no gene match: 15.

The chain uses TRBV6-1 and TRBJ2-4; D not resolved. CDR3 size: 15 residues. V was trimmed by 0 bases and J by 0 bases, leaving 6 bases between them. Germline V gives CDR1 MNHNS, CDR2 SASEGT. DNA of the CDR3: TGTGCCAGCAGTGAAGCGCGGCTAGCCAAAAACATTCAGTACTTC. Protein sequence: CASSEARLAKNIQYF.

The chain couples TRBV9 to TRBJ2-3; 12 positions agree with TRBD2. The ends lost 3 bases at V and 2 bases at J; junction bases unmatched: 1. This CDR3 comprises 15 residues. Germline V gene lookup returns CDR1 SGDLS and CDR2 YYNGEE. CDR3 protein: CASSASGGATDTQYF. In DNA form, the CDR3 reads TGTGCCAGCAGCGCTAGCGGGGGGGCCACAGATACGCAGTATTTT.

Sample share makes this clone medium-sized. In nucleotides, the CDR3 is TGTGCCAGCAGCAAATTCGGAGCGGGGGAGTTCTACGAGCAGTACTTC. As protein: CASSKFGAGEFYEQYF. The chain combines TRBV7-2 with TRBJ2-7; 8 bases are shared with TRBD2. The CDR3 contains 16 residues. Germline-derived CDR1 and CDR2 are SGHTA and FQGNSA. V was clipped by 5 bases and J by 3 bases; unmatched bases: 12.

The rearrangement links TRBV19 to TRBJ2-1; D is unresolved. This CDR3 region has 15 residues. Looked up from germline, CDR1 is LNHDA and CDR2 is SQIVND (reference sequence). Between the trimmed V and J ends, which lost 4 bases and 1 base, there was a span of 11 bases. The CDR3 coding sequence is TGTGCCAGTAGTACCCACGTGGAGTCCTACAATGAGCAGTTCTTC. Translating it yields CASSTHVESYNEQFF.

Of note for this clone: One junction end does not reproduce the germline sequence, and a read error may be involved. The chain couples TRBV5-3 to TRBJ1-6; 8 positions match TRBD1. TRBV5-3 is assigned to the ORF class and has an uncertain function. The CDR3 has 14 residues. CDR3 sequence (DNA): TGTGCCAGCAGCTTGGACAGGGTTAATTCACCCCTCCACTTT. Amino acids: CASSLDRVNSPLHF.

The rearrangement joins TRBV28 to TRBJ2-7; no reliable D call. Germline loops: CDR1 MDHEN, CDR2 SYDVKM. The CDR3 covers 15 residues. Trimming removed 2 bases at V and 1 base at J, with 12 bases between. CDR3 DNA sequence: TGTGCCAGCAGTTTAAGCCCCACAGCGTCCTACGAGCAGTACTTC. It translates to CASSLSPTASYEQYF.

CDR3 sequence (DNA): TGTGCCAGCAGCTTTAACAGGGGATACACTGAAGCTTTCTTT. Its translation: CASSFNRGYTEAFF. The genes are TRBV7-8 and TRBJ1-1, with TRBD1 matching 7 bases. This CDR3 contains 14 residues. Germline CDR1 reads SGHVS; CDR2 reads FQNEAQ. V shed 3 bases, J shed 3 bases, and the junction held 4 bases outside the gene matches.

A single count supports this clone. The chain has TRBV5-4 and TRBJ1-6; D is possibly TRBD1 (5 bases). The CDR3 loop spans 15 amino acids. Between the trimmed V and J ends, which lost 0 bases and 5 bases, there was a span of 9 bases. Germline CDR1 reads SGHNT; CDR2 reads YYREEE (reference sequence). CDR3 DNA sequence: TGTGCCAGCAGCTTGGTGCAGGGCGATAATTCACCCCTCCACTTT. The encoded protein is CASSLVQGDNSPLHF.

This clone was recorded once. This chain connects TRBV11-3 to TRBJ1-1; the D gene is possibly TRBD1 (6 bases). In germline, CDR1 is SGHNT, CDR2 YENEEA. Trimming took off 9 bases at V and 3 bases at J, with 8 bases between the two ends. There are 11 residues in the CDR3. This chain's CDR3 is CASTGHTEAFF. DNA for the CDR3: TGTGCCAGTACAGGGCACACTGAAGCTTTCTTT.

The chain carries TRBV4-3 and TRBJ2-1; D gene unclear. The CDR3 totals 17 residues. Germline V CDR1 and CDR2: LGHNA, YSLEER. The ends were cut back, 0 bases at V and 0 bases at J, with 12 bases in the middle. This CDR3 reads CASSQDSKMGSYNEQFF. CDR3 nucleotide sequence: TGCGCCAGCAGCCAAGACTCGAAGATGGGCTCCTACAATGAGCAGTTCTTC.

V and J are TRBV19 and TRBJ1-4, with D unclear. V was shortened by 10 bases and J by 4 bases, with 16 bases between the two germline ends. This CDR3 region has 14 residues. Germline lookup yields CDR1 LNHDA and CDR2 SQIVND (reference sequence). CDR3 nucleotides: TGTGCCATTAGCCAAGGTCTGGGTAATGAAAAACTGTTTTTT. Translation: CAISQGLGNEKLFF. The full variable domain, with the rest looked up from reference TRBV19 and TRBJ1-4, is DGGITQSPKYLFRKEGQNVTLSCEQNLNHDAMYWYRQDPGQGLRLIYYSQIVNDFQKGDIAEGYSVSREKKESFPLTVTSAQKNPTAFYLCAISQGLGNEKLFFGSGTQLSVL.

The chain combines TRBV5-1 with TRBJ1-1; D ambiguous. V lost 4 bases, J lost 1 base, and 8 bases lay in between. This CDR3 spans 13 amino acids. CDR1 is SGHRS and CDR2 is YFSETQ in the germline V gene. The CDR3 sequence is CASSSGPNTEAFF. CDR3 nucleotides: TGCGCCAGCAGCAGCGGGCCGAACACTGAAGCTTTCTTT.

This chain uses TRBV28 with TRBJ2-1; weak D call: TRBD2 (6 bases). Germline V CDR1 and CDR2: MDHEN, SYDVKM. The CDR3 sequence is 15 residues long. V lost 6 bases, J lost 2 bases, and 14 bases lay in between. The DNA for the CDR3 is TGTGCCAGCAGCCCAAGCGGGTACACCTACAATGAGCAGTTCTTC. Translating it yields CASSPSGYTYNEQFF.

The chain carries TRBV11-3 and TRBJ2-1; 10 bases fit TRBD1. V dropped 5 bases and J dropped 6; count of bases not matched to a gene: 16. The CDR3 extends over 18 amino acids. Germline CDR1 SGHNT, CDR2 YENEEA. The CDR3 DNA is TGTGCCAGCAGCGGCGGGACAGGGGCCGCGTTAGTTTTCAATGAGCAGTTCTTC. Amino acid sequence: CASSGGTGAALVFNEQFF.

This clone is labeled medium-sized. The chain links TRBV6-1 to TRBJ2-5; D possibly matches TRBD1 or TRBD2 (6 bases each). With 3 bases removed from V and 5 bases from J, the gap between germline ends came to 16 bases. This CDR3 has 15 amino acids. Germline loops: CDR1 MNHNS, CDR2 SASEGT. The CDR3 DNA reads TGTGCCAGCAGTGATTCCGTGGGGGGCGCGGAGACCCAGTACTTC. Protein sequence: CASSDSVGGAETQYF.

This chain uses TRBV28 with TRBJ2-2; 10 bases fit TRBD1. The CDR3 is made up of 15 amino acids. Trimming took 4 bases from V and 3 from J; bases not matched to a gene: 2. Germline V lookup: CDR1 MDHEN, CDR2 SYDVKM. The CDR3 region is CASSSGTGDTGELFF. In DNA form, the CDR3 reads TGTGCCAGCAGTTCCGGGACAGGGGACACCGGGGAGCTGTTTTTT. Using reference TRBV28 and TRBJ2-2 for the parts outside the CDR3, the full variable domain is DVKVTQSSRYLVKRTGEKVFLECVQDMDHENMFWYRQDPGLGLRLIYFSYDVKMKEKGDIPEGYSVSREKKERFSLILESASTNQTSMYLCASSSGTGDTGELFFGEGSRLTVL.

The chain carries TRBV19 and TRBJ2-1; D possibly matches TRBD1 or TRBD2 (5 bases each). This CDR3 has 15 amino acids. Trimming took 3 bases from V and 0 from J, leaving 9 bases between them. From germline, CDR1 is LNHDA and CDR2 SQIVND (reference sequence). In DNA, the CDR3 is TGTGCCAGTAGTATGGGACGGAGCTCCTACAATGAGCAGTTCTTC. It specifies CASSMGRSSYNEQFF.

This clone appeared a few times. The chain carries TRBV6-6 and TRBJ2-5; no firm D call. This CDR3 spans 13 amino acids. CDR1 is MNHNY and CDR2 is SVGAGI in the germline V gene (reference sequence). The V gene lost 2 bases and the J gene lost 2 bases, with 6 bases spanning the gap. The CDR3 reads CASSYRPQETQYF. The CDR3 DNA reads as TGTGCCAGCAGTTACCGGCCTCAAGAGACCCAGTACTTC.

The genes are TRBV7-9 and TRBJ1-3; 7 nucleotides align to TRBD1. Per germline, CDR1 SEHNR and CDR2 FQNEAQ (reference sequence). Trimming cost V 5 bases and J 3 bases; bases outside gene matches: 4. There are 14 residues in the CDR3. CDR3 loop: CASSPRGDGNTIYF. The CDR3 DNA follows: TGTGCCAGCAGCCCCAGGGGGGATGGAAACACCATATATTTT.

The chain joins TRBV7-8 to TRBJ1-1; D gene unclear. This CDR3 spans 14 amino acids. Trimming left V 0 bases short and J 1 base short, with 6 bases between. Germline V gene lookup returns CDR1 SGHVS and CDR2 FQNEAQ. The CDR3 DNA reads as TGTGCCAGCAGCTTAGCGTTGACGAACACTGAAGCTTTCTTT. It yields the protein CASSLALTNTEAFF. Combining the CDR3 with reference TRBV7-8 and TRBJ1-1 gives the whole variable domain GAGVSQSPRYKVAKRGQDVALRCDPISGHVSLFWYQQALGQGPEFLTYFQNEAQLDKSGLPSDRFFAERPEGSVSTLKIQRTQQEDSAVYLCASSLALTNTEAFFGQGTRLTVV.

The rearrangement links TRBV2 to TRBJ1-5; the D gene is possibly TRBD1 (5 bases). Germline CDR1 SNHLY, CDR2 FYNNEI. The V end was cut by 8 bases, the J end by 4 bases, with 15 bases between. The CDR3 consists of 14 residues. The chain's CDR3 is CASLRRQGNQPQHF. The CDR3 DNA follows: TGTGCCAGCCTCAGGAGGCAGGGTAATCAGCCCCAGCATTTT.